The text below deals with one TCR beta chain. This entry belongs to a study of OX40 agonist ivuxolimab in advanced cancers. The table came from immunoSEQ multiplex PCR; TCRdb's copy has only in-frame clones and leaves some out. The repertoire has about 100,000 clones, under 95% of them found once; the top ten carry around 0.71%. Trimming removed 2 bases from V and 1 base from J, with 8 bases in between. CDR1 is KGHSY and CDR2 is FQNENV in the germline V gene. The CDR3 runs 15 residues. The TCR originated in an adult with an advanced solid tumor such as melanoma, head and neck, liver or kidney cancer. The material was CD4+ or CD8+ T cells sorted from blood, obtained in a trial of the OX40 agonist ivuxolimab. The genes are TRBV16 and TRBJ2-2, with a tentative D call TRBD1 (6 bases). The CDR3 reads CASSQETGNTGELFF. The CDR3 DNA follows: TGTGCCAGCAGCCAAGAGACAGGGAACACCGGGGAGCTGTTTTTT.